This entry lists 17 T cell receptor beta chains sequenced from one sample in a study of blood T cell repertoires in COVID-19. The assay was immunoSEQ multiplex PCR, and TCRdb's table has in-frame clones only and misses some. The sample contains 60,000 to 65,000 clones, 65% to 85% of which appear only once. Sequenced material: peripheral blood. Receptors were obtained from a woman of 80 years or more with active or convalescent COVID-19.

The gene calls are TRBV9 and TRBJ2-1; D not certain. The V and J ends lost 0 bases and 6 bases respectively, with 4 bases between them. The CDR3 has 12 residues. Germline-derived CDR1 and CDR2 are SGDLS and YYNGEE. The CDR3 DNA sequence: TGTGCCAGCAGCGTAGGAGTCAATGAGCAGTTCTTC. It specifies CASSVGVNEQFF.

The chain has TRBV10-1 and TRBJ2-2, with a tentative D call TRBD2 (6 bases). Germline V gives CDR1 WNHNN, CDR2 SYGVQD (reference sequence). The CDR3 runs 14 residues. V lost 6 bases and J lost 3, with 11 bases in between. The CDR3 spells CASREGGDTGELFF. In DNA, the CDR3 is TGCGCCAGCAGGGAGGGAGGTGACACCGGGGAGCTGTTTTTT.

This sequence joins TRBV4-1 and TRBJ1-1, with D hard to call. CDR3 size: 16 residues. V shed 4 bases and J shed 2 bases, with 17 bases lying between them. The germline V gene encodes CDR1 MGHRA and CDR2 YSYEKL. The CDR3 DNA follows: TGCGCCAGCAGCCCCCTAGGGAGTAGAGGAAACACTGAAGCTTTCTTT. As protein: CASSPLGSRGNTEAFF.

This clone has a handful of counts. The chain couples TRBV5-1 to TRBJ1-2; 9 positions agree with TRBD1. Losses at the gene ends were 4 bases for V and 6 bases for J; bases not matched to a gene: 7. This CDR3 comprises 14 residues. Looked up from germline, CDR1 is SGHRS and CDR2 is YFSETQ. The CDR3 spells CASSRDRETDGYTF. For the CDR3, the DNA is TGCGCCAGCAGCCGGGACAGGGAAACGGATGGCTACACCTTC.

J is TRBJ2-7 and V is TRBV15, with TRBD1 identical over 8 bases. The CDR3 is made up of 16 amino acids. Unmatched junction bases numbered 8, after V lost 0 bases and J lost 4 bases. The germline V gene encodes CDR1 LNHNV and CDR2 YYDKDF (reference sequence). CDR3 DNA: TGTGCCACCAGCAGAGATCTGCAGGGGGCATTTTACGAGCAGTACTTC. Its translation: CATSRDLQGAFYEQYF.

The chain couples TRBV5-1 to TRBJ2-3; 7 nucleotides match TRBD2. CDR1 and CDR2 from the germline V gene are SGHRS and YFSETQ. V lost 7 bases, J lost 4 bases, and 15 bases stayed unmatched. This CDR3 is built from 16 residues. The CDR3 sequence: CASHQPATAGADTQYF. As DNA, the CDR3 is TGCGCCAGCCACCAGCCGGCCACCGCGGGGGCAGATACGCAGTATTTT.

This clone was counted once. This sequence joins TRBV29-1 and TRBJ2-3; TRBD2 is a possible D gene (7 bases). The CDR3 has 14 amino acids. The V gene lost 0 bases and the J gene lost 4 bases, with 11 bases spanning the gap. Germline V CDR1 and CDR2: SQVTM, ANQGSEA. CDR3 in DNA: TGCAGCGTTGAAGAAGACGGGGGGCCAGATACGCAGTATTTT. Amino acids: CSVEEDGGPDTQYF.

The DNA of the CDR3 is TGTGCCAGCAGTTTGCGCCCCACAGATACGCAGTATTTT. It is translated as CASSLRPTDTQYF. The chain carries TRBV6-6 and TRBJ2-3; D remains ambiguous. This CDR3 has 13 amino acids. Germline V gene data show CDR1 as MNHNY and CDR2 as SVGAGI (reference sequence). The V end was cut by 4 bases, the J end by 2 bases, with 7 bases between.

This clone was counted a few times. The chain has TRBV18 and TRBJ1-1; D not certain. Germline V gene lookup returns CDR1 KGHSH and CDR2 LQKENI. The CDR3 consists of 13 residues. Trimming cost V 2 bases and J 3 bases, with 7 bases left between them. DNA for the CDR3: TGTGCCAGCTCACCAAGGGAGGACACTGAAGCTTTCTTT. Translated: CASSPREDTEAFF.

The chain joins TRBV29-1 to TRBJ2-6, with 10 bases lining up with TRBD1. Germline V gene data show CDR1 as SQVTM and CDR2 as ANQGSEA. J lost 2 bases, V lost 5 bases, and 6 bases had no gene match. The CDR3 spans 16 residues. CDR3 sequence: CSVLDRGKTGANVLTF. The CDR3 bases are TGCAGCGTTTTGGACAGGGGGAAAACTGGGGCCAACGTCCTGACTTTC.

The rearrangement links TRBV30 to TRBJ1-2; a possible D gene is TRBD1 (5 bases). Per the germline V gene, CDR1 is GTSNPN and CDR2 is SVGIG (reference sequence). The CDR3 covers 15 residues. V lost 3 bases and J 4 bases, leaving 18 bases between the germline ends. The CDR3 sequence: CAWSAGRGAPYGYTF. DNA of the CDR3: TGTGCCTGGAGCGCTGGGCGGGGCGCGCCCTATGGCTACACCTTC.

V usage is TRBV7-2 and J usage is TRBJ1-2, with 10 bases that match TRBD1. The CDR3 extends over 14 amino acids. Germline assignment: CDR1 SGHTA and CDR2 FQGNSA. After removal of 4 bases from V and 3 bases from J, the junction contained 2 bases not matched to a gene. The CDR3 nucleotides are TGTGCCAGCAGCTCCGGGACAGGGGACTATGGCTACACCTTC. Translated: CASSSGTGDYGYTF.

The chain couples TRBV9 to TRBJ1-5; 12 nucleotides agree with TRBD1. V was clipped by 4 bases and J by 6 bases; unmatched bases: 8. Germline CDR1 reads SGDLS; CDR2 reads YYNGEE. The CDR3 spans 16 residues. This CDR3 reads CASSPGTGGPSQPQHF. CDR3 DNA: TGTGCCAGCAGCCCCGGGACAGGGGGCCCTAGTCAGCCCCAGCATTTT. The full variable domain, with the rest looked up from reference TRBV9 and TRBJ1-5, is DSGVTQTPKHLITATGQRVTLRCSPRSGDLSVYWYQQSLDQGLQFLIQYYNGEERAKGNILERFSAQQFPDLHSELNLSSLELGDSALYFCASSPGTGGPSQPQHFGDGTRLSIL.

The chain links TRBV5-4 to TRBJ2-6, with 7 bases identical to TRBD1. Germline CDR1 and CDR2: SGHNT and YYREEE (reference sequence). The J segment lost 1 base and the V segment lost 2 bases, leaving 3 bases of the junction unmatched. CDR3 size: 16 residues. CDR3 nucleotide sequence: TGTGCCAGCAGCTTTACAGGGGAATCTGGGGCCAACGTCCTGACTTTC. Its protein product is CASSFTGESGANVLTF.

This rearrangement joins TRBV11-2 to TRBJ1-6, with D perhaps TRBD1 (5 bases). Germline values: CDR1 SGHAT, CDR2 FQNNGV. V was shortened by 1 base and J by 11 bases, with 9 bases between the two germline ends. The CDR3 is made up of 13 amino acids. CDR3 residues: CASSLARVAPLHF. In DNA, the CDR3 is TGTGCCAGCAGCTTAGCCAGGGTAGCACCCCTCCACTTT.

This rearrangement joins TRBV29-1 to TRBJ2-7, with 11 bases lining up with TRBD2. The length of the CDR3 is 13 residues. Germline V lookup: CDR1 SQVTM, CDR2 ANQGSEA. V shed 7 bases and J 1 base; nucleotides not matched to a gene: 3. The CDR3: CSAGTSGSYEQYF. CDR3 DNA sequence: TGCAGCGCCGGGACTAGCGGTTCCTACGAGCAGTACTTC.

This chain links TRBV12-5 with TRBJ1-1; the D gene is possibly TRBD1 (6 bases). The CDR3 loop spans 13 amino acids. Trimming removed 2 bases at V and 8 bases at J, with 12 bases between. Germline CDR1 and CDR2: LGHNT and FRNRAP. The CDR3 here is CASGLLSQGEAFF. The DNA of the CDR3 is TGTGCTAGTGGTTTGTTGTCCCAGGGGGAAGCTTTCTTT.